This TCR beta chain was documented in a study of blood T cell repertoires in COVID-19. Study summary: Samples of COVID-19 (acute and convalescent) were obtained from the United States, Italy and Spain. Nucleic acid was either cDNA or gDNA, and it came from T cells, B-cell-depleted T cells, or PBMCs.

Authors' processing steps: Scientists estimated how many nucleated cells there were by amplifying reference gene primers. The repertoire was sequenced with immunoSEQ multiplex PCR; TCRdb's copy has only in-frame clones and lacks some. V, J and clone size derive from that table, while D and trimming were established from the DNA sequence. Here the sample spans a few hundred thousand clones, 85% being singletons. The CDR3 covers 15 residues. Germline loops: CDR1 SGHDT, CDR2 YYEEEE. The junction had 8 bases not matched to a gene; V was cut back by 4 bases and J by 8 bases. The clonotype comes from a woman between 18 and 30 years old with acute or convalescent COVID-19. The chain couples TRBV5-6 to TRBJ1-4, with 10 bases aligning to TRBD1. The source material was peripheral blood. The DNA of the CDR3 is TGTGCCAGCAGCAACGGACAGGGGGAGGGAGAAAAACTGTTTTTT. Translating it yields CASSNGQGEGEKLFF.